This TCR beta chain was sequenced during a study of technical replicates of blood from several donors. Looked up from germline, CDR1 is GTSNPN and CDR2 is SVGIG (reference sequence). This CDR3 comprises 12 residues. The V gene lost 4 bases and the J gene lost 4 bases, with 10 bases spanning the gap. TCRdb's copy holds only in-frame clones and misses some; the assay was immunoSEQ multiplex PCR. The sample records some 54,000 clones, approximately 92% being singletons. The material sequenced was PBMCs. The TCR comes from a human donor in good health. Some clones in this sample may be carry-over from other donors' samples. J is TRBJ2-5 and V is TRBV30; tentatively, D is TRBD1 (5 bases). In DNA, the CDR3 is TGTGCCTGGACTCCAGGGTCAGAGACCCAGTACTTC. Its protein product is CAWTPGSETQYF.